This TCR beta chain was retrieved from a study of cytomegalovirus exposure and HLA in healthy donors. Overall study context: HLA-typed donors contributed approximately 92 million unique TCRs, which were held in an early data release.

Notes on this clone: Its antigen is not identified.

Study-level points and caveats: In a later analysis, approximately 18,000 TCR beta sequences were associated with HLA alleles at 0.05 false discovery rate. Indistinguishable V segments such as TRBV6-2 and TRBV6-3 were excluded.

The CDR3 is made up of 19 amino acids. V shed 0 bases and J 4 bases; nucleotides not matched to a gene: 10. CDR1 and CDR2 from the germline V gene are LGHNA and YSLEER. PCR amplification relied on 60 Vbeta primers (plus 13 Jbeta primers). The method was immunoSEQ multiplex PCR; TCRdb's version includes in-frame clones alone and lacks a portion of them. The repertoire has about 120,000 clones, about 15% of them found once; the top ten carry 2.9%. The rearrangement links TRBV4-3 to TRBJ2-1; 12 nucleotides agree with TRBD2. This TCR came from a female donor in good health and CMV-seropositive. The sequencing sample was made of PBMCs. CDR3 sequence: CASSQDPTTSGRGYNEQFF. The CDR3 region has the DNA TGCGCCAGCAGCCAAGATCCCACGACTAGCGGGAGAGGTTACAATGAGCAGTTCTTC.